The 27 T cell receptor beta chains reported below all come from one sample, sequenced in a study of PD-1 blockade in classical Hodgkin lymphoma. Produced via immunoSEQ multiplex PCR; TCRdb's table is partial and in-frame only. The sample lists under 100,000 clones; around four fifths were seen once. Relapse was seen in all patients after autologous stem cell transplantation, and brentuximab vedotin exposure was variable. The sequencing used peripheral blood mononuclear cells (PBMCs), collected at baseline. These receptors all come from a human donor with classical Hodgkin lymphoma.

This chain connects TRBV7-9 to TRBJ1-2; D possibly corresponds to TRBD1 (6 bases). This CDR3 has 13 residues. V was cut by 5 bases and J by 6 bases, with 13 bases left in between. Looked up from germline, CDR1 is SEHNR and CDR2 is FQNEAQ (reference sequence). The CDR3 here is CASSPRGAHGYTF. DNA for the CDR3: TGTGCCAGCAGCCCGAGGGGGGCCCATGGCTACACCTTC.

V gene TRBV5-4 combines with J gene TRBJ2-7; TRBD2 aligns across 12 bases. The germline gives CDR1 SGHNT, CDR2 YYREEE (reference sequence). J lost 2 bases, V lost 3 bases, and 3 bases had no gene match. CDR3 size: 15 residues. In DNA, the CDR3 is TGTGCCAGCAGCTCTTCTAGCGGGAGGGCCTACGAGCAGTACTTC. Amino acids: CASSSSSGRAYEQYF.

The chain couples TRBV7-2 to TRBJ2-3; 10 bases line up with TRBD2. V dropped 7 bases and J dropped 0; count of bases not matched to a gene: 4. This CDR3 is 15 amino acids long. Per germline, CDR1 SGHTA and CDR2 FQGNSA. This chain's CDR3 is CASTGTSESTDTQYF. CDR3 nucleotide sequence: TGTGCCAGCACCGGGACTAGCGAAAGCACAGATACGCAGTATTTT.

The V and J genes are TRBV7-8 and TRBJ1-2; D is uncertain. V was trimmed by 5 bases and J by 2 bases, leaving 9 bases between them. Looked up from germline, CDR1 is SGHVS and CDR2 is FQNEAQ. This CDR3 has 13 residues. CDR3 loop: CASSIGLNYGYTF. DNA for the CDR3: TGTGCCAGCAGCATCGGACTCAACTATGGCTACACCTTC.

This clone was counted ten times or more. The chain employs TRBV28 and TRBJ2-1; the D gene is possibly TRBD2 (6 bases). This CDR3 comprises 16 residues. CDR1 and CDR2 (germline): MDHEN, SYDVKM. Trimming left V 2 bases short and J 6 bases short, with 17 bases between. The CDR3 DNA reads TGTGCCAGCAGTTTACGCGGGGAGTCAAAGTTCAATGAGCAGTTCTTC. This translates into CASSLRGESKFNEQFF.

V and J are TRBV5-1 and TRBJ2-7; D is uncertain. This CDR3 has 12 amino acids. Looked up from germline, CDR1 is SGHRS and CDR2 is YFSETQ. Trimming stripped 4 bases from V and 0 bases from J, with 5 bases between. The chain's CDR3 is CASSQSSYEQYF. The CDR3 DNA reads as TGCGCCAGCAGCCAGAGCTCCTACGAGCAGTACTTC.

The CDR3 sequence is CASSAAASYEQYF. CDR3 DNA sequence: TGTGCCAGCAGCGCCGCTGCGTCCTACGAGCAGTACTTC. This rearrangement joins TRBV7-8 to TRBJ2-7; D not resolved. Germline V gene data show CDR1 as SGHVS and CDR2 as FQNEAQ. There are 13 residues in the CDR3. Trimming took off 5 bases at V and 1 base at J, with 9 bases between the two ends.

The genes are TRBV5-4 and TRBJ2-7, with 13 bases that match TRBD2. The trim removed 4 bases at V and 4 bases at J, leaving 11 bases unmatched. The CDR3 loop spans 17 amino acids. Germline CDR1 and CDR2: SGHNT and YYREEE (reference sequence). CDR3 bases: TGTGCCAGCAGCCCGAACCGGGGGACTAGCGGGATGTACGAGCAGTACTTC. This gives the protein CASSPNRGTSGMYEQYF.

This chain uses TRBV6-5 with TRBJ1-2; D is unresolved. Trimming removed 4 bases from V and 2 bases from J, with 14 bases in between. There are 15 residues in the CDR3. From germline, CDR1 is MNHEY and CDR2 SVGAGI. CDR3 nucleotide sequence: TGTGCCAGCAGTTCCCCCAAACTGGGGAACTATGGCTACACCTTC. Translation: CASSSPKLGNYGYTF.

The chain carries TRBV30 and TRBJ2-5, with 7 bases identical to TRBD2. CDR3 length: 16 amino acids. Losses at the gene ends were 3 bases for V and 7 bases for J; bases not matched to a gene: 17. Per germline, CDR1 GTSNPN and CDR2 SVGIG (reference sequence). CDR3 loop: CAWSNKDWEGRGTQYF. CDR3 DNA sequence: TGTGCCTGGAGCAACAAGGATTGGGAGGGGCGAGGGACCCAGTACTTC. Drawing the rest from reference TRBV30 and TRBJ2-5, the complete variable domain is SQTIHQWPATLVQPVGSPLSLECTVEGTSNPNLYWYRQAAGRGLQLLFYSVGIGQISSEVPQNLSASRPQDRQFILSSKKLLLSDSGFYLCAWSNKDWEGRGTQYFGPGTRLLVL.

The chain employs TRBV6-5 and TRBJ1-2; D gene uncertain. With 2 bases removed from V and 1 base from J, the gap between germline ends came to 11 bases. The CDR3 has 15 amino acids. Germline V gives CDR1 MNHEY, CDR2 SVGAGI. The CDR3 loop reads CASSYEPGGNYGYTF. The CDR3 DNA reads as TGTGCCAGCAGTTACGAGCCGGGTGGTAACTATGGCTACACCTTC.

This clone appeared a few times. The V and J genes are TRBV2 and TRBJ1-1; 8 bases map to TRBD1. V was clipped by 4 bases and J by 5 bases; unmatched bases: 6. This CDR3 contains 14 residues. Per germline, CDR1 SNHLY and CDR2 FYNNEI. The CDR3 region is CASSGQGSGTEAFF. DNA for the CDR3: TGTGCCAGCAGTGGACAGGGGAGTGGGACTGAAGCTTTCTTT.

The rearrangement links TRBV30 to TRBJ2-7; TRBD1 matches 9 bases. Germline loops: CDR1 GTSNPN, CDR2 SVGIG (reference sequence). This CDR3 has 14 amino acids. The V segment lost 3 bases and the J segment 0 bases; nucleotides outside the gene matches: 3. CDR3: CAWRAGQGSYEQYF. The CDR3 nucleotides read TGTGCCTGGAGGGCGGGACAGGGCTCCTACGAGCAGTACTTC. The full variable domain, completed using reference TRBV30 and TRBJ2-7, is SQTIHQWPATLVQPVGSPLSLECTVEGTSNPNLYWYRQAAGRGLQLLFYSVGIGQISSEVPQNLSASRPQDRQFILSSKKLLLSDSGFYLCAWRAGQGSYEQYFGPGTRLTVT.

This clone was seen a few times. The CDR3 loop is CASSVAGMNTEAFF. CDR3 nucleotide sequence: TGTGCCAGCAGTGTCGCAGGTATGAACACTGAAGCTTTCTTT. This sequence joins TRBV2 and TRBJ1-1; D unclear. V gave up 4 bases and J gave up 0 bases, with 9 bases separating them. From germline, CDR1 is SNHLY and CDR2 FYNNEI. The CDR3 is 14 residues long.

This clone was seen only once. The V call is TRBV7-8, the J call TRBJ2-5; TRBD1 is a possible D gene (5 bases). The CDR3 sequence is 17 residues long. V dropped 5 bases and J dropped 5 bases, with 24 bases sitting between them. Germline V lookup: CDR1 SGHVS, CDR2 FQNEAQ. The chain's CDR3 is CASSRRRDSPYRETQYF. Here the CDR3 DNA reads TGTGCCAGCAGCCGACGCCGCGACAGTCCTTATAGGGAGACCCAGTACTTC.

This chain connects TRBV29-1 to TRBJ1-4; the D is unclear. Deletions cut 6 bases from V and 10 bases from J, with 24 bases between. Germline V CDR1 and CDR2: SQVTM, ANQGSEA. This CDR3 contains 15 residues. CDR3 bases: TGCAGCGTGATGCCTCCTGATCTGGGGTCTGGAAAACTGTTTTTT. This codes for CSVMPPDLGSGKLFF.

J is TRBJ2-7 and V is TRBV5-1, with TRBD1 matching 9 bases. Losses at the gene ends were 3 bases for V and 5 bases for J; bases not matched to a gene: 3. The CDR3 loop spans 13 amino acids. Germline CDR1 and CDR2: SGHRS and YFSETQ. The CDR3 DNA sequence: TGCGCCAGCAGCTCGGGACAGGGCAACGAGCAGTACTTC. It specifies CASSSGQGNEQYF.

The chain recombines TRBV7-3 with TRBJ2-2; D might be TRBD2 (6 bases). The germline gives CDR1 SGHTA, CDR2 FQGTGA. CDR3 length: 17 amino acids. Deletions cut 1 base from V and 1 base from J, with 13 bases between. CDR3 in amino acids: CASSLMASVENTGELFF. CDR3 bases: TGTGCCAGCAGCTTAATGGCTAGCGTTGAGAACACCGGGGAGCTGTTTTTT.

Regarding this clone: Different DNA sequences within this sample yield the same CDR3. The rearrangement links TRBV10-3 to TRBJ2-3, with D unclear. This CDR3 comprises 11 residues. Germline values: CDR1 ENHRY, CDR2 SYGVKD. Trimming took off 6 bases at V and 4 bases at J, with 5 bases between the two ends. The CDR3 DNA reads as TGTGCCATCAGCGCGGCAGATACGCAGTATTTT. Its protein is CAISAADTQYF.

V and J are TRBV4-1 and TRBJ1-5; no clear D gene. The CDR3 has 15 residues. Trimming took off 0 bases at V and 3 bases at J, with 9 bases between the two ends. Germline loops: CDR1 MGHRA, CDR2 YSYEKL. The CDR3 protein is CASSQDSQYNQPQHF. For the CDR3, the DNA is TGCGCCAGCAGCCAAGATTCACAGTACAATCAGCCCCAGCATTTT.

The V call is TRBV14, the J call TRBJ1-1, with 9 bases lining up with TRBD1. Germline CDR1 reads SGHDN; CDR2 reads FVKESK. J was trimmed by 5 bases and V by 4 bases; bases with no gene match: 11. The CDR3 is made up of 16 amino acids. The CDR3 bases are TGTGCCAGCAGCCCTCTCTCACCGGGACAGGGAACTGAAGCTTTCTTT. Translation: CASSPLSPGQGTEAFF.

This chain connects TRBV19 to TRBJ2-3, with D possibly TRBD2 on 5 matching bases. Trimming stripped 7 bases from V and 3 bases from J, with 20 bases between. The germline V gene has CDR1 LNHDA and CDR2 SQIVND (reference sequence). There are 16 residues in the CDR3. Here the CDR3 DNA reads TGTGCCAGTACACGGAGGACGGTAGCTGGTACAGATACGCAGTATTTT. Its protein product is CASTRRTVAGTDTQYF.

The CDR3 here is CASSVGRLEGETQYF. The CDR3, as DNA: TGTGCCAGCAGCGTAGGTAGACTAGAAGGAGAGACCCAGTACTTC. The rearrangement joins TRBV9 to TRBJ2-5; possible D gene TRBD2, 6 bases. The length of the CDR3 is 15 residues. Germline assignment: CDR1 SGDLS and CDR2 YYNGEE. The V end was cut by 0 bases, the J end by 4 bases, with 13 bases between.

The V and J genes are TRBV5-1 and TRBJ2-5; possible D gene TRBD2, 5 bases. CDR1 and CDR2 (germline): SGHRS, YFSETQ. The CDR3 spans 16 residues. Trimming cost V 3 bases and J 5 bases, with 20 bases left between them. Written as DNA, the CDR3 is TGCGCCAGCAGCTGGGGAACGCTAGCTTTGGAGGAGACCCAGTACTTC. Protein product: CASSWGTLALEETQYF.

The V and J genes are TRBV28 and TRBJ1-2; 7 bases agree with TRBD1. V gave up 5 bases and J gave up 3 bases; unmatched junction bases: 6. From germline, CDR1 is MDHEN and CDR2 SYDVKM. This CDR3 region has 14 residues. The CDR3: CASSRDRQHYGYTF. The CDR3 nucleotides read TGTGCCAGCAGTCGGGACAGACAGCACTATGGCTACACCTTC.

V usage is TRBV7-8 and J usage is TRBJ2-5; a weak D match, TRBD2 (6 bases). Trimming shortened V by 1 base and J by 1 base, and 16 bases separated the two germline ends. This CDR3 contains 17 residues. Germline V gene data show CDR1 as SGHVS and CDR2 as FQNEAQ. DNA for the CDR3: TGTGCCAGCAGCTTAGTGGGACGGTGGGGAGGCCAAGAGACCCAGTACTTC. Residues: CASSLVGRWGGQETQYF.

Note on this clone: Different DNA sequences within this sample yield the same CDR3. The chain links TRBV10-3 to TRBJ2-3; possible D gene TRBD1, 5 bases. Trimming took 3 bases from V and 5 from J, leaving 6 bases between them. The CDR3 is made up of 12 amino acids. From germline, CDR1 is ENHRY and CDR2 SYGVKD. The CDR3 DNA reads as TGTGCCATCAGTGATCAGGGAGATACGCAGTATTTT. As protein: CAISDQGDTQYF.